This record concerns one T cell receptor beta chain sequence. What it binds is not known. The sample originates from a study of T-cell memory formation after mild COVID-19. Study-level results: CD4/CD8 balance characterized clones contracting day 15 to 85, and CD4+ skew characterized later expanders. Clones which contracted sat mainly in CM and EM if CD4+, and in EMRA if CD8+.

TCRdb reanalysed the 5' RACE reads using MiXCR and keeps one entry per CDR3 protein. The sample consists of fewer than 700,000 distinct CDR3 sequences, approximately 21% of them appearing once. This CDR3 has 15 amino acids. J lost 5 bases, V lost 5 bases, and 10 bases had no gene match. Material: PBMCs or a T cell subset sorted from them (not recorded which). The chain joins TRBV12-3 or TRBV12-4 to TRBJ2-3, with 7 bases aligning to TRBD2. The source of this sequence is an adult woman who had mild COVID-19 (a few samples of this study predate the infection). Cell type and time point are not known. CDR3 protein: CASSGTIFSGDTQYF. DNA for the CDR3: TGTGCCAGCAGTGGGACTATATTTTCGGGAGATACGCAGTATTTT.